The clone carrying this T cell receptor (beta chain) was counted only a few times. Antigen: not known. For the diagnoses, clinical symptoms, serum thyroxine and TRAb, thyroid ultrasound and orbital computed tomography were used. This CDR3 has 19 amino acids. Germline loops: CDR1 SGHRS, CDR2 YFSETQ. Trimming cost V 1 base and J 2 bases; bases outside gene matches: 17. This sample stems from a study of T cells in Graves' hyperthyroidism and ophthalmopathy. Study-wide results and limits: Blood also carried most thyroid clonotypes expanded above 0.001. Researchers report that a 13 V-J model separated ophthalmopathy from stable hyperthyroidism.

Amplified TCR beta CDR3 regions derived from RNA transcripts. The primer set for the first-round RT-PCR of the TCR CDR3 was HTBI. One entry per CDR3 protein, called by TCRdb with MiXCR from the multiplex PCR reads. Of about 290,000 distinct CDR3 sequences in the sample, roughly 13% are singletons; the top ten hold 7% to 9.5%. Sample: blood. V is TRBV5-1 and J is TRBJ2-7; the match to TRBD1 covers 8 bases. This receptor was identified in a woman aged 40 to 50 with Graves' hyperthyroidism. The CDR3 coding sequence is TGCGCCAGCAGCTTGCGGGGGACAGGAGGTTGGTCGGAGACCTACGAGCAGTACTTC. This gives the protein CASSLRGTGGWSETYEQYF.